This T cell receptor (beta chain) derives from a study of T-cell reconstitution after alpha-beta-depleted transplantation in children. Findings of the study overall: After transplant, at about two months, alpha-beta T cells were reportedly derived from several hundred expanded graft clones. T cells produced anew were the main source of T-cell counts and diversity one year after transplant.

Using unique molecular identifiers, the investigators prepared the TCRbeta library. Each CDR3 protein gets one entry after TCRdb re-called the PCR reads with MiXCR. The table lists about 900,000 distinct CDR3 sequences, around 30% of them singletons. The CDR3 sequence is 14 residues long. Germline-derived CDR1 and CDR2 are DFQATT and SNEGSKA (reference sequence). V lost 5 bases and J 3 bases, leaving 16 bases between the germline ends. Remarks on this clonotype: Its specificity is unknown.

The sample in question was PBMCs, mostly from graft donor cells, obtained 360 days after TCRalphabeta/CD19-depleted stem cell transplant. This receptor was obtained from a boy younger than two who had a stem cell transplant for SCID, so the T cells may come from the graft donor. The V gene is TRBV20-1, the J gene TRBJ1-1, with D possibly TRBD1 on 5 matching bases. The CDR3 DNA reads as TGCAGTGCTCAACGGGGGGGGATTGACACTGAAGCTTTCTTT. Residues: CSAQRGGIDTEAFF.